The T cell receptor beta chain under discussion was sequenced for a study of T cell responses to AZD1222 COVID-19 vaccine. Study-wide results and caveats: Spike was spanned by vaccine-associated CD4 TCRs, which were dominant at 160-218 and 743-854. Following two doses of AZD1222, Spike-specific TCR breadth and depth rose. Reportedly, nearly half of unique spike TCRs recognized epitopes outside B.1.351/B.1.1.7 mutations.

With respect to this clone: Its antigen is unknown.

This CDR3 has 14 amino acids. Trimming took off 7 bases at V and 1 base at J, with 10 bases between the two ends. Germline CDR1 and CDR2: SNHLY and FYNNEI. Generated by immunoSEQ multiplex PCR, the TCRdb table keeps only in-frame clones and is missing some. The profile shows under 70,000 clones, 70% to 80% of them singletons. This TCR was recovered from an adult in good health. The sequences come from peripheral blood, collected on day 0 of MenACWY control vaccination. The chain uses TRBV2 and TRBJ2-2; D not certain. CDR3 bases: TGTGCCAGCATTCAATCTGAGAACACCGGGGAGCTGTTTTTT. This sequence encodes CASIQSENTGELFF.